The 22 T cell receptor beta chains below come from one sample, sequenced in a study of T cell responses to AZD1222 COVID-19 vaccine. Clones were sequenced by immunoSEQ multiplex PCR, and TCRdb holds only the in-frame ones, with some missing. The table has around 100,000 clones, 85% to 90% seen once. The starting material was peripheral blood, obtained on day 0 of AZD1222 vaccination. The receptors come from an adult in good health.

The chain employs TRBV24-1 and TRBJ1-5, with D possibly matching TRBD1 (5 bases). V dropped 8 bases and J dropped 7 bases, with 14 bases sitting between them. The CDR3 spans 13 residues. Looked up from germline, CDR1 is KGHDR and CDR2 is SFDVKD. The CDR3 sequence is CATTQGERQPQHF. The CDR3 DNA reads TGTGCCACCACACAAGGGGAACGGCAGCCCCAGCATTTT.

The gene calls are TRBV27 and TRBJ1-4; D is perhaps TRBD1 (6 bases). Germline values: CDR1 MNHEY, CDR2 SMNVEV (reference sequence). V gave up 8 bases and J gave up 4 bases, with 11 bases separating them. The CDR3 extends over 13 amino acids. In DNA form, the CDR3 reads TGTGCCAGCGGGGGGGGCAGTAATGAAAAACTGTTTTTT. Protein: CASGGGSNEKLFF.

J is TRBJ1-2 and V is TRBV2; TRBD1 matches 7 bases. CDR1 SNHLY and CDR2 FYNNEI come from the germline V gene. The CDR3 spans 14 residues. The junction had 2 bases not matched to a gene; V was cut back by 4 bases and J by 0 bases. This CDR3 is CASSGQGPNYGYTF. DNA of the CDR3: TGTGCCAGCAGTGGACAGGGCCCTAACTATGGCTACACCTTC. The entire variable domain, with the rest obtained from reference TRBV2 and TRBJ1-2, is as follows: EPEVTQTPSHQVTQMGQEVILRCVPISNHLYFYWYRQILGQKVEFLVSFYNNEISEKSEIFDDQFSVERPDGSNFTLKIRSTKLEDSAMYFCASSGQGPNYGYTFGSGTRLTVV.

This clone was detected once. V is TRBV6-5 and J is TRBJ2-7; 13 nucleotides line up with TRBD2. The trim removed 5 bases at V and 2 bases at J, leaving 3 bases unmatched. Germline CDR1 is MNHEY and CDR2 is SVGAGI. The CDR3 consists of 15 residues. The CDR3 DNA is TGTGCCAGCAGTCGCGGGACTAGCGGGACCTACGAGCAGTACTTC. This gives the protein CASSRGTSGTYEQYF.

This clone was observed a single time. This chain uses TRBV19 with TRBJ1-1, with TRBD1 identical over 8 bases. Germline V lookup: CDR1 LNHDA, CDR2 SQIVND (reference sequence). V shed 3 bases and J 7 bases; nucleotides not matched to a gene: 4. The CDR3 length is 13 residues. CDR3 sequence reads: CASSMDGQGEAFF. The DNA of the CDR3 is TGTGCCAGTAGTATGGATGGACAGGGTGAAGCTTTCTTT.

This rearrangement joins TRBV3-1 (or the pseudogene TRBV3-2) to TRBJ2-7; 12 positions agree with TRBD2. Germline CDR1 LGHDT, CDR2 YNNKEL (reference sequence). The CDR3 extends over 15 amino acids. The V gene end was trimmed by 0 bases and the J gene end by 3 bases; junction bases not matched to a gene: 0. The CDR3 DNA follows: TGTGCCAGCAGCCAAGAGACTAGCGGGAGCTACGAGCAGTACTTC. Translating gives CASSQETSGSYEQYF.

The rearrangement links TRBV11-3 to TRBJ2-2, with TRBD1 identical over 10 bases. The CDR3 has 16 amino acids. Trimming at V came to 2 bases and at J to 1 base, leaving 1 base not matched to a gene. Germline CDR1 and CDR2: SGHNT and YENEEA. CDR3 DNA: TGTGCCAGCAGCTTACGGGACAGGGGGAACACCGGGGAGCTGTTTTTT. It specifies CASSLRDRGNTGELFF.

The V gene is TRBV6-5, the J gene TRBJ2-1; D may be TRBD1 or TRBD2 (5 bases each). This CDR3 is 14 amino acids long. Between the trimmed V and J ends, which lost 6 bases and 2 bases, there was a span of 11 bases. The germline gives CDR1 MNHEY, CDR2 SVGAGI. The CDR3 DNA sequence: TGTGCCAGCAGAAGGGACGGAGCCTACAATGAGCAGTTCTTC. It yields the protein CASRRDGAYNEQFF.

The chain couples TRBV5-4 to TRBJ1-4; 12 bases are shared with TRBD1. This CDR3 is built from 16 residues. The germline gives CDR1 SGHNT, CDR2 YYREEE (reference sequence). After removal of 0 bases from V and 8 bases from J, the junction contained 5 bases not matched to a gene. The CDR3 sequence: CASSLGGTGGREKLFF. The CDR3 bases are TGTGCCAGCAGCTTGGGAGGGACAGGGGGCAGGGAAAAACTGTTTTTT.

The V and J genes are TRBV7-9 and TRBJ2-7; TRBD1 or TRBD2 may be the D gene (5 bases each). Germline lookup yields CDR1 SEHNR and CDR2 FQNEAQ (reference sequence). Trimming took 5 bases from V and 2 from J, leaving 10 bases between them. This CDR3 comprises 13 residues. CDR3 coding DNA: TGTGCCAGCAGCCTCGGGGCTACCTACGAGCAGTACTTC. It codes for CASSLGATYEQYF.

The rearrangement links TRBV2 to TRBJ2-7, with D perhaps being TRBD1 or TRBD2 (6 bases each). The CDR3 consists of 12 residues. V lost 3 bases to trimming and J lost 7 bases, with 10 bases between them. Germline V gene lookup returns CDR1 SNHLY and CDR2 FYNNEI. The CDR3 DNA reads as TGTGCCAGCAGTGACAGGGGAGGAGAGCAGTACTTC. Protein product: CASSDRGGEQYF.

This clone was detected once. The gene calls are TRBV5-1 and TRBJ2-7, with 10 bases fitting TRBD2. Germline V gives CDR1 SGHRS, CDR2 YFSETQ. With V trimmed by 4 bases and J by 5 bases, 9 bases remained unmatched. The CDR3 runs 15 residues. CDR3 sequence (DNA): TGCGCCAGCAGCCGGACTAGCGGTGGTGTGGACGAGCAGTACTTC. Translation: CASSRTSGGVDEQYF.

The chain uses TRBV3-1 (or the pseudogene TRBV3-2) and TRBJ2-5; D is possibly TRBD2 (5 bases). Germline values: CDR1 LGHDT, CDR2 YNNKEL (reference sequence). Trimming removed 4 bases at V and 1 base at J, with 16 bases between. The CDR3 length is 16 residues. The CDR3: CASSPATGNVQETQYF. The CDR3 coding sequence is TGTGCCAGCAGCCCGGCAACGGGGAACGTCCAAGAGACCCAGTACTTC.

This clone has a handful of counts. This chain uses TRBV18 with TRBJ1-1; the D is unclear. CDR1 is KGHSH, CDR2 LQKENI, per germline. The germline V and J ends were trimmed by 0 bases and 3 bases, with 5 bases remaining between them. This CDR3 is 13 amino acids long. The chain's CDR3 is CASSPPAYTEAFF. The CDR3 bases are TGTGCCAGCTCACCACCGGCGTACACTGAAGCTTTCTTT.

The chain links TRBV11-3 to TRBJ2-1, with D unclear. V was clipped by 1 base and J by 9 bases, with 13 bases between them. The CDR3 is made up of 14 amino acids. The germline V gene has CDR1 SGHNT and CDR2 YENEEA. CDR3 nucleotide sequence: TGTGCCAGCAGCTTAGTCGGTATAGTAAGTGAGCAGTTCTTC. Translation gives CASSLVGIVSEQFF.

The chain couples TRBV5-1 to TRBJ2-7; 10 bases are shared with TRBD1. CDR1 is SGHRS and CDR2 is YFSETQ in the germline V gene. V was clipped by 0 bases and J by 2 bases; unmatched bases: 5. The CDR3 extends over 16 amino acids. CDR3 coding DNA: TGCGCCAGCAGCTTGGATACCGGGACAGGGGCCTACGAGCAGTACTTC. The encoded protein is CASSLDTGTGAYEQYF.

The chain combines TRBV28 with TRBJ2-7; D is unresolved. Germline lookup yields CDR1 MDHEN and CDR2 SYDVKM. Between the trimmed V and J ends, which lost 7 bases and 2 bases, there was a span of 12 bases. The CDR3 is 13 residues long. The DNA of the CDR3 is TGTGCCAGCACCTCAGGCAGAGCCTACGAGCAGTACTTC. Protein: CASTSGRAYEQYF.

V gene TRBV6-6 combines with J gene TRBJ1-2; TRBD1 might be the D (5 bases). Trimming cost V 6 bases and J 2 bases, with 10 bases left between them. The CDR3 consists of 13 residues. CDR1 is MNHNY and CDR2 is SVGAGI in the germline V gene (reference sequence). The CDR3 DNA is TGTGCCAGCAGCCCCGGGGCCAACTATGGCTACACCTTC. It is translated as CASSPGANYGYTF.

The chain uses TRBV6-1 and TRBJ1-2; D unresolved. The V and J ends lost 5 bases and 7 bases respectively, with 14 bases between them. The CDR3 sequence is 13 residues long. Germline-derived CDR1 and CDR2 are MNHNS and SASEGT. The CDR3 reads CASSPQVAAGYTF. The CDR3 DNA follows: TGTGCCAGCAGTCCGCAGGTGGCCGCTGGCTACACCTTC.

The chain uses TRBV5-1 and TRBJ1-6; weak D call: TRBD1 (5 bases). Trimming took 3 bases from V and 7 from J, leaving 11 bases between them. Germline lookup yields CDR1 SGHRS and CDR2 YFSETQ. This CDR3 is 14 amino acids long. CDR3 nucleotide sequence: TGCGCCAGCAGCTCCAGGGAGGGGAATTCACCCCTCCACTTT. Amino acid sequence: CASSSREGNSPLHF.

In regard to this clone: Other DNA variants within this sample encode the same CDR3. The chain links TRBV3-1 (or the pseudogene TRBV3-2) to TRBJ2-3; D gene ambiguous. Germline V lookup: CDR1 LGHDT, CDR2 YNNKEL (reference sequence). Trimming pared 4 bases from V and 0 bases from J, leaving 2 bases between. CDR3 length equals 12 residues. CDR3 bases: TGTGCCAGCAGCCTTAGCACAGATACGCAGTATTTT. Protein sequence: CASSLSTDTQYF.

CDR3: CASSLGWGQGAQPQHF. CDR3 nucleotide sequence: TGTGCCAGCAGCTTGGGGTGGGGACAGGGGGCTCAGCCCCAGCATTTT. V is TRBV5-5 and J is TRBJ1-5, with 12 nucleotides matching TRBD1. The germline gives CDR1 SGHKS, CDR2 YYEKEE (reference sequence). This CDR3 region has 16 residues. V dropped 0 bases and J dropped 6; count of bases not matched to a gene: 4. The full variable domain, its missing parts supplied by reference TRBV5-5 and TRBJ1-5, is DAGVTQSPTHLIKTRGQQVTLRCSPISGHKSVSWYQQVLGQGPQFIFQYYEKEERGRGNFPDRFSARQFPNYSSELNVNALLLGDSALYLCASSLGWGQGAQPQHFGDGTRLSIL.